Reported below is one TCR beta chain. This clonotype was picked up many times. The antigen it recognizes is unknown. No base qualities exist here, and no much larger clone lies one base off it. These data belong to a study of T cell repertoires in cytomegalovirus infection (dated by TCRdb to 2018 to 2020). Context from the whole study: The HLA type of each donor mattered for the analysis, because public TCR beta signatures pointed to carriage of CMV infection along with the matching HLA type. Results the study describes overall, beyond this receptor: The ex vivo response was dominated by HLA-C-restricted CMV-specific TCR beta clonotypes, which also provided the single most frequent clonotype in two of eight donors. In both this cohort and an independent cohort of a few hundred donors, the cumulative frequency of public TCR beta family members distinguished carriers of CMV infection plus the relevant HLA type.

In the germline V gene, CDR1 corresponds to SGHTA and CDR2 to FQGNSA. A distance of 17 bases separates the germline ends of V and J, which lose 5 bases and 1 base respectively. The CDR3 holds 16 amino acids from the cysteine to the phenylalanine. The retained sequence is limited to the CDR3, 48 bases, with the frame set at the first base. The sample was run on an Illumina HiSeq 1500. Through fastp at Q25 and MiXCR, TCRdb rebuilt clones from the public reads, retaining in-frame beta chains. Every distinct CDR3 protein forms one entry, paired with its most common genes and DNA. The sample profile shows under 200,000 distinct CDR3 sequences; 8% to 10% of them were found once. Roughly 5.1% of the sample rests with the top ten.

This receptor was obtained from a human donor in good health (CMV status not recorded). Some clones in this sample may be carry-over from other donors' samples. What was sequenced was PBMCs. The chain couples TRBV7-2 to TRBJ1-2; a tentative D match to TRBD1 spans 6 bases. DNA sequence: TGTGCCAGCAGCCAGAACGGGGGGGCCCTTAACTATGGCTACACCTTC. The encoded protein is CASSQNGGALNYGYTF. Reference TRBV7-2 and TRBJ1-2 genes cover what lies past the CDR3, so the full variable domain is GAGVSQSPSNKVTEKGKDVELRCDPISGHTALYWYRQSLGQGLEFLIYFQGNSAPDKSGLPSDRFSAERTGGSVSTLTIQRTQQEDSAVYLCASSQNGGALNYGYTFGSGTRLTVV.